Reported below is one T cell receptor beta chain. Original processing methods: Reference gene primer amplification gave nucleated cell count estimates. Here immunoSEQ multiplex PCR was the method, and the copy in TCRdb shows in-frame clones only, minus some. The V and J calls and clone size were taken over from that table, and D and trimming were inferred from the DNA. The sample lists 80,000 to 90,000 clones; approximately 80% were seen once. This sample is drawn from a study of blood T cell repertoires in COVID-19. Turning to the study itself: Acute and convalescent COVID-19 samples came from the United States, Italy and Spain. T cells, B-cell-depleted T cells, or PBMCs provided the cDNA or gDNA that served as material.

The receptor comes from a man in his sixties or seventies with acute or convalescent COVID-19. What was sequenced was peripheral blood.

The CDR3 DNA reads as TGTGCCAGCATCTTAGACAGGAACTATGGCTACACCTTC. Translation gives CASILDRNYGYTF. The chain links TRBV6-5 to TRBJ1-2, with D maybe TRBD1 (6 bases). The ends were cut back, 7 bases at V and 2 bases at J, with 11 bases in the middle. Germline V lookup: CDR1 MNHEY, CDR2 SVGAGI. The CDR3 length is 13 residues.